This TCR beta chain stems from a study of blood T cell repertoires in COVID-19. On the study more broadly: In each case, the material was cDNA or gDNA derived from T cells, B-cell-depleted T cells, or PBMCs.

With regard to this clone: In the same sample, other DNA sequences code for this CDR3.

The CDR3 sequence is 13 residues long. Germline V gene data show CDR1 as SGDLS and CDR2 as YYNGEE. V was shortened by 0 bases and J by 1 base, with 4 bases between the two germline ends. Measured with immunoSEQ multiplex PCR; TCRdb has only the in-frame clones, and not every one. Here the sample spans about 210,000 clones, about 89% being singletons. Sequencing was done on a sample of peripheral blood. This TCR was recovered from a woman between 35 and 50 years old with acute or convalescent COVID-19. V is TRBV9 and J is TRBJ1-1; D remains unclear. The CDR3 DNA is TGTGCCAGCAGCGTAGCTAAGAACACTGAAGCTTTCTTT. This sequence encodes CASSVAKNTEAFF.